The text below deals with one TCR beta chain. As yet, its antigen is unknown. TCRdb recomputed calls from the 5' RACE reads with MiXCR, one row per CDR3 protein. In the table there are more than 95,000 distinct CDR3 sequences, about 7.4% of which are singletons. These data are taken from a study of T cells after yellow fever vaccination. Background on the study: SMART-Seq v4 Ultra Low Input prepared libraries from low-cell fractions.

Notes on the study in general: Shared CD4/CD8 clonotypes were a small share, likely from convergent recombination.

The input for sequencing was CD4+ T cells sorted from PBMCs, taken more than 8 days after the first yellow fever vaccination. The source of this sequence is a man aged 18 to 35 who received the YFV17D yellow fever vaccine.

CDR3 loop: CSARVGTAGGSNTEAFF. The CDR3 region has the DNA TGCAGTGCTAGAGTTGGGACAGCCGGGGGATCAAACACTGAAGCTTTCTTT. The chain joins TRBV20-1 to TRBJ1-1, with 7 positions matching TRBD1. J was trimmed by 2 bases and V by 1 base; bases with no gene match: 13. CDR1 and CDR2 from the germline V gene are DFQATT and SNEGSKA (reference sequence). The CDR3 has 17 amino acids.